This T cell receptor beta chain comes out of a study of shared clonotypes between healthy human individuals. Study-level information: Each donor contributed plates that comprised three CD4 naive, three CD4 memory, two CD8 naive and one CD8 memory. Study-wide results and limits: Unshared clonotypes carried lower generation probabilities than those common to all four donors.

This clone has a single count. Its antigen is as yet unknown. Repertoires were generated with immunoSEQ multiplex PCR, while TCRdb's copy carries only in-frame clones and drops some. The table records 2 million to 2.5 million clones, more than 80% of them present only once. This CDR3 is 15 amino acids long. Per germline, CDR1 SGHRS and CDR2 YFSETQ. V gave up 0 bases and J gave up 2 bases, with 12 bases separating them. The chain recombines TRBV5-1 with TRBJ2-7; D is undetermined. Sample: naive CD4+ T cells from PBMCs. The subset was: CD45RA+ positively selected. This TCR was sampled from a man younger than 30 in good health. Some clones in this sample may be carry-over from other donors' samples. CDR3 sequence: CASSLVGQLPYEQYF. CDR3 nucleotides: TGCGCCAGCAGCTTGGTAGGGCAGCTCCCCTACGAGCAGTACTTC.